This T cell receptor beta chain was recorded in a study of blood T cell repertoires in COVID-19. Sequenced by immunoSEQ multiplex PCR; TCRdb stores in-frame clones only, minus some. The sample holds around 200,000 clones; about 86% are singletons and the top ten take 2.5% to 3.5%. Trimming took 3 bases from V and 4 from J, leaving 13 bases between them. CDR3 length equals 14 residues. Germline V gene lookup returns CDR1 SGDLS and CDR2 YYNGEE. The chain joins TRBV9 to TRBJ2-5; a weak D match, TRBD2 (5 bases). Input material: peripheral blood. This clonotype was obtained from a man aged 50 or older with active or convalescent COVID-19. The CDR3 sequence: CASSATQGGETQYF. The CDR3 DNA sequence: TGTGCCAGCAGCGCGACCCAAGGAGGAGAGACCCAGTACTTC.